One sample yielded the 16 T cell receptor beta chains listed below, sequenced in a study of shared clonotypes between healthy human individuals. The table came from immunoSEQ multiplex PCR; TCRdb's copy has only in-frame clones and leaves some out. The sample holds roughly 1,100,000 clones; approximately 72% are singletons and the top ten take roughly 1.4%. Sequenced material: memory CD4+ T cells sorted from blood. Subset indicated: CD45RA-negative fraction. These receptor sequences come from a man younger than 35 in good health.

The rearrangement joins TRBV11-2 to TRBJ2-7; D assignment may be TRBD1 or TRBD2 (5 bases each). In germline, CDR1 is SGHAT, CDR2 FQNNGV. The CDR3 covers 15 residues. V was trimmed by 5 bases and J by 3 bases, leaving 17 bases between them. The CDR3 region has the DNA TGTGCCAGCAGCCTCAATCCTGGGGGTGTCTACGAGCAGTACTTC. It codes for CASSLNPGGVYEQYF.

The J gene is TRBJ2-7, the V gene TRBV7-8; 13 nucleotides match TRBD2. Germline V CDR1 and CDR2: SGHVS, FQNEAQ. The CDR3 runs 14 residues. With V trimmed by 5 bases and J by 6 bases, 4 bases remained unmatched. CDR3 sequence: CASSLGLAGLEQYF. CDR3 bases: TGTGCCAGCAGCCTGGGACTAGCGGGACTCGAGCAGTACTTC.

The J gene is TRBJ2-3, the V gene TRBV15, with 7 bases matching TRBD2. The trim removed 1 base at V and 6 bases at J, leaving 7 bases unmatched. Germline assignment: CDR1 LNHNV and CDR2 YYDKDF (reference sequence). The CDR3 spans 15 residues. CDR3 protein: CATSRVPGGMDTQYF. The CDR3 DNA reads TGTGCCACCAGCAGAGTTCCGGGGGGTATGGATACGCAGTATTTT.

A few counts support this clone. Other DNA sequences in the same sample also yield this CDR3. This chain links TRBV5-4 with TRBJ2-7, with 10 bases that match TRBD1. Looked up from germline, CDR1 is SGHNT and CDR2 is YYREEE (reference sequence). The J segment lost 4 bases and the V segment lost 0 bases, leaving 4 bases of the junction unmatched. The CDR3 spans 15 residues. In DNA, the CDR3 is TGTGCCAGCAGCTTGGCAGGACAGGGGGGTTACGAGCAGTACTTC. It yields the protein CASSLAGQGGYEQYF.

V and J are TRBV28 and TRBJ2-7, with D possibly TRBD2 on 6 matching bases. CDR3 length equals 14 residues. V was clipped by 7 bases and J by 6 bases, with 19 bases between them. Looked up from germline, CDR1 is MDHEN and CDR2 is SYDVKM. The CDR3 DNA sequence: TGTGCCAGCAACCAACACGGGACTGTTGGCGAGCAGTACTTC. It is translated as CASNQHGTVGEQYF.

The chain uses TRBV11-2 and TRBJ2-5, with D unclear. Between the trimmed V and J ends, which lost 1 base and 1 base, there was a span of 10 bases. The CDR3 contains 15 residues. Germline assignment: CDR1 SGHAT and CDR2 FQNNGV. The CDR3 loop is CASSLAFGLQETQYF. The CDR3 region has the DNA TGTGCCAGCAGCTTAGCGTTCGGCCTCCAAGAGACCCAGTACTTC.

The chain is built from TRBV4-1 and TRBJ1-4, with D perhaps matching TRBD1 (6 bases). Trimming took 4 bases from V and 3 from J, leaving 12 bases between them. The CDR3 spans 15 residues. CDR1 MGHRA and CDR2 YSYEKL come from the germline V gene. The chain's CDR3 is CASSPPTGSNEKLFF. The DNA of the CDR3 is TGCGCCAGCAGCCCCCCGACAGGATCTAATGAAAAACTGTTTTTT.

The V and J genes are TRBV5-8 and TRBJ2-3; D might be TRBD1 (5 bases). V lost 1 base, J lost 3 bases, and 9 bases lay in between. Germline CDR1 is SGHTS and CDR2 is YDEGEE. The CDR3 sequence is 14 residues long. Here the CDR3 reads CASSLYRRTDTQYF. CDR3 sequence (DNA): TGTGCCAGCAGCTTGTACAGGAGAACAGATACGCAGTATTTT.

The V gene is TRBV7-9, the J gene TRBJ2-1; 12 bases match TRBD1. Germline CDR1 SEHNR, CDR2 FQNEAQ (reference sequence). The CDR3 is made up of 18 amino acids. V shed 5 bases, J shed 8 bases, and the junction held 16 bases outside the gene matches. CDR3 sequence reads: CASSHGLRGQGAKDEQFF. The CDR3 bases are TGTGCCAGCAGCCACGGACTTAGGGGACAGGGGGCGAAGGATGAGCAGTTCTTC. The full variable domain, with the rest looked up from reference TRBV7-9 and TRBJ2-1, is DTGVSQNPRHKITKRGQNVTFRCDPISEHNRLYWYRQTLGQGPEFLTYFQNEAQLEKSRLLSDRFSAERPKGSFSTLEIQRTEQGDSAMYLCASSHGLRGQGAKDEQFFGPGTRLTVL.

The V call is TRBV19, the J call TRBJ2-2; TRBD1 is a possible D gene (5 bases). Germline V gives CDR1 LNHDA, CDR2 SQIVND (reference sequence). The CDR3 extends over 13 amino acids. Trimming removed 9 bases from V and 4 bases from J, with 12 bases in between. CDR3 in amino acids: CASHLQGTGELFF. For the CDR3, the DNA is TGTGCCAGCCACCTCCAGGGCACCGGGGAGCTGTTTTTT.

The rearrangement uses TRBV11-2 and TRBJ2-1; 8 bases line up with TRBD2. The CDR3 has 17 residues. Germline V gene lookup returns CDR1 SGHAT and CDR2 FQNNGV. V lost 1 base and J lost 4; bases outside the gene matches: 9. In DNA, the CDR3 is TGTGCCAGCAGCTTAGTAGGTAGCGGGGTTGCTTACAATGAGCAGTTCTTC. Its translation: CASSLVGSGVAYNEQFF.

This chain joins TRBV13 and TRBJ2-1, with 15 bases lining up with TRBD2. Per germline, CDR1 PRHDT and CDR2 FYEKMQ (reference sequence). This CDR3 contains 19 residues. Germline trimming cut 4 bases from V and 7 bases from J; bases unmatched to any gene: 14. Written as DNA, the CDR3 is TGTGCCAGCAGCTGGTTCTGGACTAGCGGGGGGGCGGTGATGAATGAGCAGTTCTTC. Encoded protein: CASSWFWTSGGAVMNEQFF.

This clone has a single count. The CDR3 nucleotides read TGCGCCAGCAGCCTTGGGGCAGGGGGCGCAACCGGGGAGCTGTTTTTT. This codes for CASSLGAGGATGELFF. The chain carries TRBV5-1 and TRBJ2-2; 8 bases align to TRBD1. The CDR3 is 16 amino acids. V trimming: 4 bases; J trimming: 5 bases; junction bases outside the gene matches: 10. Germline lookup yields CDR1 SGHRS and CDR2 YFSETQ.

This clone was recorded at least ten times. The V and J genes are TRBV5-1 and TRBJ2-1; 9 nucleotides line up with TRBD2. CDR1 is SGHRS, CDR2 YFSETQ, per germline. V was clipped by 4 bases and J by 2 bases; unmatched bases: 4. This CDR3 comprises 15 residues. CDR3 DNA sequence: TGCGCCAGCAGCCACGGCGGGGGGGCCTACAATGAGCAGTTCTTC. It yields the protein CASSHGGGAYNEQFF.

This clone showed up just once. The V and J genes are TRBV30 and TRBJ2-7, with 11 nucleotides matching TRBD2. The germline gives CDR1 GTSNPN, CDR2 SVGIG (reference sequence). The CDR3 runs 16 residues. Trimming cost V 0 bases and J 6 bases; bases outside gene matches: 10. The CDR3 coding sequence is TGTGCCTGGAGTGTACCCCTAGCGGGGGGCCGGGGCGAGCAGTACTTC. Translation gives CAWSVPLAGGRGEQYF.

CDR3 DNA: TGTGCCACCGGACAGGGAGCCCGGGAAAAACTGTTTTTT. Translated: CATGQGAREKLFF. This rearrangement joins TRBV10-3 to TRBJ1-4; 8 bases are a match to TRBD1. The germline V gene has CDR1 ENHRY and CDR2 SYGVKD. The CDR3 loop spans 13 amino acids. After removal of 10 bases from V and 8 bases from J, the junction contained 9 bases not matched to a gene.